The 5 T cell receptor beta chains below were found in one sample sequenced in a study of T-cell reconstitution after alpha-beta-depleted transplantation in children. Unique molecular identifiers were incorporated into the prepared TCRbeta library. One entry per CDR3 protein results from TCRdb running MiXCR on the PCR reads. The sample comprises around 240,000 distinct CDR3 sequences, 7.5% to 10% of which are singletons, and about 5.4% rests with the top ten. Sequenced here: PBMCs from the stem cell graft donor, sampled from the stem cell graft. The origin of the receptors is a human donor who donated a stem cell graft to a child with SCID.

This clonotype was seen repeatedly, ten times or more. CDR3 in amino acids: CASSGDRGREKLFF. The CDR3 nucleotides are TGCGCCAGCAGTGGGGACAGGGGACGTGAAAAACTGTTTTTT. V and J are TRBV10-2 and TRBJ1-4; 10 bases are shared with TRBD1. This CDR3 region has 14 residues. With V trimmed by 4 bases and J by 7 bases, 3 bases remained unmatched. The germline CDR1 and CDR2 sequences are WSHSY and SAAADI.

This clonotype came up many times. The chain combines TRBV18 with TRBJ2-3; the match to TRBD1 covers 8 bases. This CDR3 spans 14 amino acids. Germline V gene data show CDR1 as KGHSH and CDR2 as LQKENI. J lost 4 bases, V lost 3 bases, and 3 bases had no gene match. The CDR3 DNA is TGTGCCAGCTCACCGGGACAGGCCCCAGATACGCAGTATTTT. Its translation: CASSPGQAPDTQYF.

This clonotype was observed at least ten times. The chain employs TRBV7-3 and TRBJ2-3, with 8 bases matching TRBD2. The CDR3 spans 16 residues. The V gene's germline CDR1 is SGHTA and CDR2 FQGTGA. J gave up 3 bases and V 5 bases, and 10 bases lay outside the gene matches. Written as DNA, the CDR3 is TGTGCCAGCAGCCCGAAAACGGGACTAGGGACAGATACGCAGTATTTT. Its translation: CASSPKTGLGTDTQYF.

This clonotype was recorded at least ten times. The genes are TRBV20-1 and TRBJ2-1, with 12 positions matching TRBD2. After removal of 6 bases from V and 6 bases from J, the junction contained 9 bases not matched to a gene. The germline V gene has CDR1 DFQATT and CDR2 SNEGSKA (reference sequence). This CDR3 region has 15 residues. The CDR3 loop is CSAHPPSGGANEQFF. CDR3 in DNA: TGCAGTGCCCACCCCCCTAGCGGGGGGGCCAATGAGCAGTTCTTC.

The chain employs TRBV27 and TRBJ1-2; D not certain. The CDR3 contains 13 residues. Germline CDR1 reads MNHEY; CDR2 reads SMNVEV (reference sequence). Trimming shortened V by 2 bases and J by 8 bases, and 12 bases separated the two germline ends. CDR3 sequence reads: CASSLGWGYGYTF. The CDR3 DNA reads TGTGCCAGCAGTTTAGGGTGGGGTTACGGCTACACCTTC.